These 13 T cell receptor beta chains originate from one sample sequenced in a study of technical replicates of blood from a few donors (dated by TCRdb to the late 2010s). Libraries were built with the immunoSEQ multiplex PCR assay. What TCRdb holds here is the immuneACCESS table cut down to in-frame rearrangements. Part of the clones is not present; checked against another copy, under half of the missing clones reflect an unresolved V gene, and the others are unexplained. The sample table records some 60,000 clones; over 85% of these occur just once. The top ten clonotypes cover around 3% of the sample. The sequenced sample was PBMCs. These receptors were taken from a human donor in good health. Some clones in this sample may be carry-over from other donors' samples.

The rearrangement joins TRBV7-3 to TRBJ1-1, with D uncertain. The V gene's germline CDR1 is SGHTA and CDR2 FQGTGA. CDR3 length: 13 residues. The V gene lost 4 bases and the J gene lost 1 base, with 7 bases spanning the gap. DNA of the CDR3: TGTGCCAGCAGCTATACAAGGAACACTGAAGCTTTCTTT. It codes for CASSYTRNTEAFF.

The chain joins TRBV2 to TRBJ1-6; tentatively, D is TRBD1 (5 bases). Per the germline V gene, CDR1 is SNHLY and CDR2 is FYNNEI. The CDR3 extends over 15 amino acids. The V end was cut by 1 base, the J end by 10 bases, with 14 bases between. In DNA, the CDR3 is TGTGCCAGCAGTGAAGAGGGGAGGAGGGGATCACCCCTCCACTTT. It is translated as CASSEEGRRGSPLHF.

The rearrangement joins TRBV15 to TRBJ2-3; 11 bases fit TRBD2. Trimming removed 1 base from V and 2 bases from J; junction bases left unmatched: 2. CDR3 length equals 16 residues. Per germline, CDR1 LNHNV and CDR2 YYDKDF (reference sequence). The CDR3 sequence is CATSRGLAGNTDTQYF. For the CDR3, the DNA is TGTGCCACCAGCAGAGGACTAGCGGGGAACACAGATACGCAGTATTTT.

This rearrangement joins TRBV5-6 to TRBJ2-2; the D is unclear. CDR3 length: 13 residues. Per the germline V gene, CDR1 is SGHDT and CDR2 is YYEEEE. V gave up 4 bases and J gave up 3 bases, with 7 bases separating them. The CDR3 DNA is TGTGCCAGCAGCCGCGAGTACACCGGGGAGCTGTTTTTT. Its translation: CASSREYTGELFF. Using reference TRBV5-6 and TRBJ2-2 for the parts outside the CDR3, the full variable domain is DAGVTQSPTHLIKTRGQQVTLRCSPKSGHDTVSWYQQALGQGPQFIFQYYEEEERQRGNFPDRFSGHQFPNYSSELNVNALLLGDSALYLCASSREYTGELFFGEGSRLTVL.

The CDR3 nucleotides are TGTGCCAGCAGCAACGGGGGGCGGGACGAGATCATGAACACTGAAGCTTTCTTT. Translated: CASSNGGRDEIMNTEAFF. The rearrangement joins TRBV21-1 to TRBJ1-1. TRBV21-1 is a pseudogene segment. CDR3 length: 18 amino acids.

J is TRBJ1-2 and V is TRBV7-2; TRBD1 is a possible D gene (6 bases). CDR1 and CDR2 from the germline V gene are SGHTA and FQGNSA. This CDR3 contains 14 residues. The ends were cut back, 6 bases at V and 6 bases at J, with 17 bases in the middle. CDR3 amino acids: CASSQGIQGNGYTF. DNA of the CDR3: TGTGCCAGCAGTCAGGGGATCCAGGGCAATGGCTACACCTTC. The full variable domain, rest sourced from reference TRBV7-2 and TRBJ1-2, is GAGVSQSPSNKVTEKGKDVELRCDPISGHTALYWYRQSLGQGLEFLIYFQGNSAPDKSGLPSDRFSAERTGGSVSTLTIQRTQQEDSAVYLCASSQGIQGNGYTFGSGTRLTVV.

The V and J genes are TRBV4-3 and TRBJ2-4, with a weak D call TRBD2 (6 bases). The CDR3 extends over 17 amino acids. Germline CDR1 and CDR2: LGHNA and YSLEER. V was cut by 0 bases and J by 0 bases, with 12 bases left in between. Here the CDR3 DNA reads TGCGCCAGCAGCCAAGAGAAGGGAGGTCTAGCCAAAAACATTCAGTACTTC. As protein: CASSQEKGGLAKNIQYF.

The chain combines TRBV29-1 with TRBJ2-1, with D maybe TRBD1 (6 bases). From germline, CDR1 is SQVTM and CDR2 ANQGSEA. Trimming pared 4 bases from V and 8 bases from J, leaving 15 bases between. The CDR3 has 13 amino acids. In DNA, the CDR3 is TGCAGCGTTGGCCAGGGGAGTTGGGATGAGCAGTTCTTC. It yields the protein CSVGQGSWDEQFF.

The chain recombines TRBV30 with TRBJ2-7, with TRBD1 identical over 8 bases. The CDR3 is 15 residues long. Germline lookup yields CDR1 GTSNPN and CDR2 SVGIG (reference sequence). With 5 bases clipped from V and 0 bases from J, the junction kept 9 bases outside the gene matches. The CDR3 sequence is CAWPDRGPSSYEQYF. Here the CDR3 DNA reads TGTGCCTGGCCTGACAGGGGTCCGAGCTCCTACGAGCAGTACTTC.

The V and J genes are TRBV11-1 and TRBJ2-1; D might be TRBD1 (6 bases). The CDR3 has 15 amino acids. Per the germline V gene, CDR1 is SGHAT and CDR2 is FQDESV (reference sequence). V lost 4 bases and J 5 bases, leaving 15 bases between the germline ends. CDR3 loop: CASSSHRVGDNEQFF. The CDR3, as DNA: TGTGCCAGCAGCTCCCACAGGGTCGGCGACAATGAGCAGTTCTTC.

The chain recombines TRBV9 with TRBJ1-2; perhaps TRBD1 as D (5 bases). Per germline, CDR1 SGDLS and CDR2 YYNGEE. The germline V and J ends were trimmed by 4 bases and 4 bases, with 11 bases remaining between them. The CDR3 runs to 13 residues. The CDR3 bases are TGTGCCAGCAGCACAGACAGCAGCTATGGCTACACCTTC. It is translated as CASSTDSSYGYTF.

This chain uses TRBV18 with TRBJ2-7, with a tentative D call TRBD2 (5 bases). The germline gives CDR1 KGHSH, CDR2 LQKENI. V was cut by 6 bases and J by 5 bases, with 11 bases left in between. This CDR3 region has 12 residues. CDR3 sequence reads: CASSGAGDEQYF. The CDR3 nucleotides are TGTGCCAGCTCGGGCGCGGGTGACGAGCAGTACTTC.

This chain connects TRBV19 to TRBJ1-6, with a possible D match to TRBD1 (5 bases). CDR3 length: 13 amino acids. Trimming removed 2 bases from V and 8 bases from J, with 7 bases in between. CDR1 is LNHDA, CDR2 SQIVND, per germline (reference sequence). The CDR3 spells CASSITGDSPLHF. The CDR3 nucleotides read TGTGCCAGTAGTATAACGGGGGATTCACCCCTCCACTTT.